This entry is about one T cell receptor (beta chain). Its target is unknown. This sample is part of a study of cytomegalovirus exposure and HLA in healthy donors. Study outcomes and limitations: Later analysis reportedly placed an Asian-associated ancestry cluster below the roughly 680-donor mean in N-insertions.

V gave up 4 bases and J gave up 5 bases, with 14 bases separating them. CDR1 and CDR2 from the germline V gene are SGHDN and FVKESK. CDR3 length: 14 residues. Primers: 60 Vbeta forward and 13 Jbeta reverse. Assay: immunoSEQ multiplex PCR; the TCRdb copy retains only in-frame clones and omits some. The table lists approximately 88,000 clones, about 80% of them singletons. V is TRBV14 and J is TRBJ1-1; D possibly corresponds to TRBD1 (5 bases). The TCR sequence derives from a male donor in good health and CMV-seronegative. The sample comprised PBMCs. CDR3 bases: TGTGCCAGCAGCCCCCGGGGGGGAAGGACTGAAGCTTTCTTT. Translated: CASSPRGGRTEAFF.